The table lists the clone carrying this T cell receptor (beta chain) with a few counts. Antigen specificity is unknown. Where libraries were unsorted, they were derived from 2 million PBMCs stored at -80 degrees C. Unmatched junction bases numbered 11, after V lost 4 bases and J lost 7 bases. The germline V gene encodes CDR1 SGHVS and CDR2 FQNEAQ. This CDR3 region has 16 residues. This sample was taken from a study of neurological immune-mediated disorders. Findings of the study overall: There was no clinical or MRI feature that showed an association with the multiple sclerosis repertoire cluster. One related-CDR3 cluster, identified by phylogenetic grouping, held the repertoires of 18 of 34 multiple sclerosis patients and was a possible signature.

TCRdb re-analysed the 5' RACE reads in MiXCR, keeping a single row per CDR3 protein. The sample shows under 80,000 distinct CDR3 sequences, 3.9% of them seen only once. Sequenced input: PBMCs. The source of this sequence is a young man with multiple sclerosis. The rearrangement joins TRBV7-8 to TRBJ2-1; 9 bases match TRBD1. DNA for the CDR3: TGTGCCAGCAGCTCCCCTGAACAGGGGGCGGCAAATGAGCAGTTCTTC. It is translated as CASSSPEQGAANEQFF.